The entry that follows covers one T cell receptor beta chain sequence. Its antigen specificity is not known. No per-base quality is available; no much larger clone lies one base away. The cysteine opens and the phenylalanine closes a CDR3 of 15 amino acids. Solely the CDR3 DNA is kept, with 45 bases framed from the first base. V loses 0 bases of germline sequence and J loses 4 bases, and the interval between the two ends is 10 bases. The germline V gene provides CDR1 MNHNS and CDR2 SASEGT. This record comes from a study of human thymus T cells (TCRdb year 2020). Study-level background: TCR alpha and beta repertoires from roughly eight infant thymus samples and a few related peripheral blood samples were characterized in the study. The infant donors were about 7 to 250 days old, and the cohort included five to seven males and two females. Broad study findings and their caveats: Biased V and J gene segment usage appeared to be present in both thymic and peripheral blood repertoires. Thymus samples yielded on average around 810,000 unique TCRB clonotypes, compared with some 89,000 from blood samples. Highly overlapping thymic TCR repertoires among unrelated individuals were reported in the related research.

Thymus tissue was obtained as surgical resects removed during corrective cardiac surgery. In Finland, the donors were immunologically healthy infants who were having open corrective cardiac surgery for congenital heart defects. Thymocytes were freed from the tissue by mechanical means and kept at -70 degrees C as pellets of about 9-33 million cells. Genomic DNA was extracted from frozen cell pellets with a QIAsymphony instrument. The immunoSEQ multiplex PCR assay was used to amplify the TCRB and TCRAD loci from a standardized quantity of quality-controlled genomic DNA. The V(D)J region was spanned by amplicons of a length sufficient to cover the CDR3 and to identify V and J genes. The commercial immunoSEQ service was used to sequence amplicons on an Illumina platform. In the source study's methods: Primer bias and sequencing errors were corrected as previously described, and TCRAD and TCRB were defined on the basis of the IMGT database. Analysis of the repertoires was done with immunoSEQ Analyzer 3.0 and VDJTools and included basic statistics, V/J segment usage, diversity estimates, rarefaction and pairwise overlap. Chao1, ChaoE, Efron-Thisted, Shannon and inverse Simpson indices were used to estimate diversity, which was also estimated on datasets down-sampled to the smallest sample. Repertoire overlap was determined by strict matching of CDR3 nucleotide sequence, V gene and J gene, and Jaccard-based multidimensional scaling clustering was applied. Here the immuneACCESS table is served through TCRdb, limited to in-frame sequences with V and J called. Missing clones are a known gap in these copies; in checked studies unresolved V genes cover under half, and the rest lacks a known reason. That table is the source of V, J and clone size, and D and trimming were worked out from the DNA. In this sample the table shows about 130,000 clones, around 94% of which occur a single time. The ten largest clones take up 0.02% to 0.03% of the sample.

This chain is built from TRBV6-1 and TRBJ1-5; a tentative D match to TRBD1 spans 6 bases. This TCR derives from a boy less than two years old with a congenital heart defect but otherwise immunologically healthy. Material: thymus tissue. The CDR3 has the sequence CASSEAWTANQPQHF. The DNA is TGTGCCAGCAGTGAAGCTTGGACAGCGAATCAGCCCCAGCATTTT.